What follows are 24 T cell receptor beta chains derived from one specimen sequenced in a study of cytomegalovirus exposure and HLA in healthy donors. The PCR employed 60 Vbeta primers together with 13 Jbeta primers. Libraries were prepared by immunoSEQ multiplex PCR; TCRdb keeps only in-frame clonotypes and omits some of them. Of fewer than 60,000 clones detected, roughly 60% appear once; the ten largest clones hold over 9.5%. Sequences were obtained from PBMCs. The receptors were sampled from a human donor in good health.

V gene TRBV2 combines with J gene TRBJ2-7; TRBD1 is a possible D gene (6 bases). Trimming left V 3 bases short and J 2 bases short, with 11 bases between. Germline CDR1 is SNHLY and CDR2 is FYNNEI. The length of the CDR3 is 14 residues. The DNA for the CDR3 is TGTGCCAGCAGTGAGTGGGACATAGCCTACGAGCAGTACTTC. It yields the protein CASSEWDIAYEQYF.

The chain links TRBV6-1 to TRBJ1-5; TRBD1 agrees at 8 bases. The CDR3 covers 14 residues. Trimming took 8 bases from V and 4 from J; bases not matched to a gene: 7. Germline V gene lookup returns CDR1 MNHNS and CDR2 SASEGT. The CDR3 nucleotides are TGTGCCAGCGCGAACAGGGGGAGTAATCAGCCCCAGCATTTT. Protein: CASANRGSNQPQHF.

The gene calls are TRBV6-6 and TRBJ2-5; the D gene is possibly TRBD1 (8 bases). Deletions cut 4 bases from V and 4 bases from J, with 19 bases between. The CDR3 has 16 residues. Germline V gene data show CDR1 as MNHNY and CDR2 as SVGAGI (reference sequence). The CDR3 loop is CASSSYRGGAAETQYF. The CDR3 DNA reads TGTGCCAGCAGTTCCTACAGGGGGGGTGCTGCAGAGACCCAGTACTTC.

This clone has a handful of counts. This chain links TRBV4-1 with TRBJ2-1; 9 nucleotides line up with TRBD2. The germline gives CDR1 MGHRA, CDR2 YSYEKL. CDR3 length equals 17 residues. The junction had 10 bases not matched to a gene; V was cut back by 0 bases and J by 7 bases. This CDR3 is CASSQDEAGGRYNEQFF. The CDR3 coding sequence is TGCGCCAGCAGCCAAGATGAGGCGGGGGGGCGTTATAATGAGCAGTTCTTC.

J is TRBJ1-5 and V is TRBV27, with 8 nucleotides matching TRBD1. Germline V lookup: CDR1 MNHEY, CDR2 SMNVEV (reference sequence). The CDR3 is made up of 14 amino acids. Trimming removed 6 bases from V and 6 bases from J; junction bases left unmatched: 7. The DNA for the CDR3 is TGTGCCAGCAGCTTACGGACAGGGATTCAGCCCCAGCATTTT. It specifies CASSLRTGIQPQHF.

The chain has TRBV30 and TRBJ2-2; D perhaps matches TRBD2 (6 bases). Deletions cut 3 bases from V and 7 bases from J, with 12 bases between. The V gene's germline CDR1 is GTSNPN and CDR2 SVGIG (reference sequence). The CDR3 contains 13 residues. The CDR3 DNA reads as TGTGCCTGGAGGGGGGGAGTTAGCGGGGAGCTGTTTTTT. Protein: CAWRGGVSGELFF. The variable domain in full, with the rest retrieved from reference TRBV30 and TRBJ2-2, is SQTIHQWPATLVQPVGSPLSLECTVEGTSNPNLYWYRQAAGRGLQLLFYSVGIGQISSEVPQNLSASRPQDRQFILSSKKLLLSDSGFYLCAWRGGVSGELFFGEGSRLTVL.

CDR3: CAISGGAGGNEQFF. The CDR3 nucleotides are TGTGCCATCAGTGGGGGGGCAGGGGGCAATGAGCAGTTCTTC. The V gene is TRBV10-3, the J gene TRBJ2-1; maybe TRBD1 (7 bases). The germline V gene encodes CDR1 ENHRY and CDR2 SYGVKD. Trimming left V 4 bases short and J 6 bases short, with 13 bases between. The CDR3 covers 14 residues.

The CDR3 protein is CASSGLAFNEQFF. In nucleotides, the CDR3 is TGTGCCAGCAGTGGACTAGCGTTCAATGAGCAGTTCTTC. The rearrangement joins TRBV6-1 to TRBJ2-1; 8 nucleotides align to TRBD2. Germline CDR1 MNHNS, CDR2 SASEGT. J gave up 6 bases and V 4 bases, and 2 bases lay outside the gene matches. The length of the CDR3 is 13 residues.

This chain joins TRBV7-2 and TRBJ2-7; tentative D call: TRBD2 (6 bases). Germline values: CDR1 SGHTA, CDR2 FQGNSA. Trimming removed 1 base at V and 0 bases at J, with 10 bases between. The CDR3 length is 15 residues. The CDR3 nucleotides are TGTGCCAGCAGCTTAGGCGGGGCCAACTCCTACGAGCAGTACTTC. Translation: CASSLGGANSYEQYF.

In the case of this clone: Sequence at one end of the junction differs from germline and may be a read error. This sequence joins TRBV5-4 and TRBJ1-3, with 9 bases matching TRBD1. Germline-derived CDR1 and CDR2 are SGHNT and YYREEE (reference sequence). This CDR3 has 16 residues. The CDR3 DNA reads TGTGCCAGCAGCCCGGGACAGGGAGGATTTGGAAACATCATATATTTT. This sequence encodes CASSPGQGGFGNIIYF.

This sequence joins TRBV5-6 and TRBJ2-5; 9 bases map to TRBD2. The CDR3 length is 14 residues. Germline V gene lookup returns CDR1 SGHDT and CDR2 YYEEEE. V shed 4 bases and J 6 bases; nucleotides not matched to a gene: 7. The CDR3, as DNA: TGTGCCAGCAGCCAGACTAGCGGCCCGCAGACCCAGTACTTC. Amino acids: CASSQTSGPQTQYF.

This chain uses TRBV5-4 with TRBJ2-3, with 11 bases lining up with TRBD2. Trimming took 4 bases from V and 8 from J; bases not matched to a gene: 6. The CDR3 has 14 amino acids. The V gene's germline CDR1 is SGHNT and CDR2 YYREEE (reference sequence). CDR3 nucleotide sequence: TGTGCCAGCAGCCCGGGACTAGCGGAAAGTACGCAGTATTTT. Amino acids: CASSPGLAESTQYF. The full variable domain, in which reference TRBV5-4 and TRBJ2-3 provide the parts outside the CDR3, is ETGVTQSPTHLIKTRGQQVTLRCSSQSGHNTVSWYQQALGQGPQFIFQYYREEENGRGNFPPRFSGLQFPNYSSELNVNALELDDSALYLCASSPGLAESTQYFGPGTRLTVL.

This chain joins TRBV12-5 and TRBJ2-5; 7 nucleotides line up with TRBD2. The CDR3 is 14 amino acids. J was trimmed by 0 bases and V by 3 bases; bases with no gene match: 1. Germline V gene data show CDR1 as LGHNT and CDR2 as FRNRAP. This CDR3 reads CASGLAGYQETQYF. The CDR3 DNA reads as TGTGCTAGTGGTTTAGCGGGGTACCAAGAGACCCAGTACTTC.

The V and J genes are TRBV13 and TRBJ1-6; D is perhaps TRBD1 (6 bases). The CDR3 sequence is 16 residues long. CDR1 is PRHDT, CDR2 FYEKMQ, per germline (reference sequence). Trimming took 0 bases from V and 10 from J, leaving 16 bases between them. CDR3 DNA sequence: TGTGCCAGCAGCTTAGGCGACAGGAGAGGCCAATCACCCCTCCACTTT. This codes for CASSLGDRRGQSPLHF.

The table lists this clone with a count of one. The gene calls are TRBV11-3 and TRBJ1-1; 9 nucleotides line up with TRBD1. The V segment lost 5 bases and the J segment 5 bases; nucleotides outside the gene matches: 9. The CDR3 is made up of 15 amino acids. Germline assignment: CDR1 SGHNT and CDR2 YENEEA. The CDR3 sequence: CASSPSDRGGTEAFF. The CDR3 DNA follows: TGTGCCAGCAGCCCAAGCGACAGGGGGGGGACTGAAGCTTTCTTT.

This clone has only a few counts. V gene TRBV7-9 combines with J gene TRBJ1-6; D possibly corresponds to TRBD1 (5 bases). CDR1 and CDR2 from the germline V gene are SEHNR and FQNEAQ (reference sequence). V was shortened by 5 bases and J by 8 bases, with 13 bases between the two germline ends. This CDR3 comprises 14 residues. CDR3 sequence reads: CASSPRQIDSPLHF. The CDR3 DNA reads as TGTGCCAGCAGCCCAAGACAGATCGATTCACCCCTCCACTTT.

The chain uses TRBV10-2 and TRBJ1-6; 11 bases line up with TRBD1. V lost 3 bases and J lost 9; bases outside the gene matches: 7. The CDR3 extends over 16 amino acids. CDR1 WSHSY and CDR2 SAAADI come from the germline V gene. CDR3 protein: CASSDIGQGATSPLHF. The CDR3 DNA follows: TGCGCCAGCAGTGATATAGGACAGGGGGCCACTTCACCCCTCCACTTT.

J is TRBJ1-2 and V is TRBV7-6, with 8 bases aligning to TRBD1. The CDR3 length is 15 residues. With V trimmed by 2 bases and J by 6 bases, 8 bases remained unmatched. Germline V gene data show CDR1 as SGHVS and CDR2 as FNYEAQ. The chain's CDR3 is CASSLIGQGPDGYTF. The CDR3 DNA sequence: TGTGCCAGCAGCTTAATCGGACAGGGCCCTGATGGCTACACCTTC.

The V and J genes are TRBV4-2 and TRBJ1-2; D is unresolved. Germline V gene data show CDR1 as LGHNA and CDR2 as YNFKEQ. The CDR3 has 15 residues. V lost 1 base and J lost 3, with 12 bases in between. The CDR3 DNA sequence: TGTGCCAGCAGCCAAGGTCGCGGGTCTGACTATGGCTACACCTTC. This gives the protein CASSQGRGSDYGYTF.

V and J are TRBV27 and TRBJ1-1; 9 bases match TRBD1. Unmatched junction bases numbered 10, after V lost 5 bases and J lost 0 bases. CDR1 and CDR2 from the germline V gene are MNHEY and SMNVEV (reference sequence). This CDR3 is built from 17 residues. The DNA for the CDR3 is TGTGCCAGCAGTCGGGACAGGGTGGGGGACTTGAACACTGAAGCTTTCTTT. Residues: CASSRDRVGDLNTEAFF.

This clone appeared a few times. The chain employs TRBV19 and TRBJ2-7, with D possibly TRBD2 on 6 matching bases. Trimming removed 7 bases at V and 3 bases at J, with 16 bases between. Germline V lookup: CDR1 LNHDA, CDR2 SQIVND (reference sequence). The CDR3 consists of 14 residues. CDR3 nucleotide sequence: TGTGCCAGTACCGAAGACGGGGGAGTCTACGAGCAGTACTTC. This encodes CASTEDGGVYEQYF.

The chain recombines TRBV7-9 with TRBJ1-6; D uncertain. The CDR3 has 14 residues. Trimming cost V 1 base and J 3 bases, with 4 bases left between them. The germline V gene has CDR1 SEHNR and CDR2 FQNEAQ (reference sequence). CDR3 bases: TGTGCCAGCAGCTTAGAGCTCTATAATTCACCCCTCCACTTT. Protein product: CASSLELYNSPLHF.

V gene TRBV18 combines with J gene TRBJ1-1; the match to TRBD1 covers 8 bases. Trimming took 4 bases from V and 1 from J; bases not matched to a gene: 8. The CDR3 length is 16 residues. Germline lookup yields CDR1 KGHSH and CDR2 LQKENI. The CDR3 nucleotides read TGTGCCAGCTCACGAAGACAGGGGTTGGAGAACACTGAAGCTTTCTTT. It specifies CASSRRQGLENTEAFF.

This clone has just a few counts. The CDR3 region is CASSPQGVYTNSPLHF. The CDR3 DNA is TGTGCCAGCAGCCCCCAGGGTGTCTACACTAATTCACCCCTCCACTTT. This sequence joins TRBV7-9 and TRBJ1-6; tentatively, D is TRBD1 (5 bases). The CDR3 has 16 residues. Germline V gene sequence: CDR1 SEHNR, CDR2 FQNEAQ (reference sequence). The V gene lost 5 bases and the J gene lost 6 bases, with 17 bases spanning the gap.